Listed below are T cell receptor beta chains from one sample, sequenced in a study of blood T cell repertoires in COVID-19. Sequenced by immunoSEQ multiplex PCR; TCRdb stores in-frame clones only, minus some. This sample yields about 160,000 clones, of which 60% to 85% are seen a single time; approximately 8% belongs to the top ten. Sequenced sample: peripheral blood. Source of these receptors: a man aged 60 to 69 with acute or convalescent COVID-19. Both conserved end residues are part of each CDR3. The D gene is left open where the match is weak. Size is omitted from some rows. Given values are once, few, many or a class for expanded clones.

TRBV9	TRBJ2-5	TRBD1	.	CASSVGQGVQETQYF	TGTGCCAGCAGCGTAGGGCAGGGGGTTCAAGAGACCCAGTACTTC
TRBV19	TRBJ2-7	.	.	CASSMSWTASYEQYF	TGTGCCAGTAGTATGTCTTGGACAGCGTCCTACGAGCAGTACTTC
TRBV4-1	TRBJ1-5	TRBD1	once	CASSSSTGSSNQPQHF	TGCGCCAGCAGCTCATCGACAGGGTCGAGCAATCAGCCCCAGCATTTT
TRBV4-3	TRBJ1-2	.	.	CASSQGEGAKYGYTF	TGCGCCAGCAGCCAAGGTGAAGGGGCTAAATATGGCTACACCTTC
TRBV7-2	TRBJ1-5	TRBD1	.	CASSSDRGPQHF	TGTGCCAGCAGCTCGGACAGGGGGCCCCAGCATTTT
TRBV5-1	TRBJ1-4	.	few	CASSLERPTEKLFF	TGCGCCAGCAGCTTGGAGCGTCCGACGGAAAAACTGTTTTTT
TRBV7-8	TRBJ1-1	TRBD1	few	CASSLTGALNTEAFF	TGTGCCAGCAGCTTAACAGGGGCCCTGAACACTGAAGCTTTCTTT
TRBV29-1	TRBJ2-3	TRBD1	.	CSVEGGRGLADTQYF	TGCAGCGTTGAGGGGGGCAGGGGGCTTGCAGATACGCAGTATTTT
TRBV4-1	TRBJ1-5	.	.	CASSQDPGSRNQPQHF	TGCGCCAGCAGCCAAGATCCCGGGTCTCGCAATCAGCCCCAGCATTTT
TRBV20-1	TRBJ2-1	TRBD2	.	CSASERGGLWDEQFF	TGCAGTGCTAGTGAGCGGGGGGGCCTGTGGGATGAGCAGTTCTTC
TRBV30	TRBJ2-7	.	once	CAWAPLASSYEQYF	TGTGCCTGGGCCCCTCTCGCGAGCTCCTACGAGCAGTACTTC
TRBV19	TRBJ1-1	.	.	CASSQQGANTEAFF	TGTGCCAGTAGTCAACAGGGAGCGAACACTGAAGCTTTCTTT
TRBV7-9	TRBJ1-1	.	.	CASSLVGAGNTEAFF	TGTGCCAGCAGCTTAGTTGGGGCAGGCAACACTGAAGCTTTCTTT
TRBV2	TRBJ1-3	.	.	CASSEGQAAGNTIYF	TGTGCCAGCAGTGAAGGACAGGCGGCGGGAAACACCATATATTTT